The present TCR beta chain was sequenced within a study of blood T cells in healthy people across ages. For the study at large: Template switching picked up about one barcoded beta molecule for each two T cells.

On this clonotype itself: What it recognizes is unknown. A read error may account for a junction end that differs from germline.

A second PCR, run for about 7 to 12 cycles, used a sample-barcoded 5' primer plus a J-beta primer mix. Researchers report that each sample yielded at least 3 million CDR3-containing paired-end reads. TCRdb reprocessed the 5' RACE reads via MiXCR and lists one record per CDR3 protein. This sample yields 600,000 or so distinct CDR3 sequences, of which approximately 30% are seen a single time; less than 20% belongs to the top ten. In germline, CDR1 is SQVTM, CDR2 ANQGSEA. This CDR3 has 12 amino acids. Study-wide points: Researchers report that TCR beta diversity correlated strongly with naive T cell percentage.

Roughly 9.5 milliliters of peripheral blood were drawn from each donor into EDTA-treated tubes. Input material: blood. The origin of this receptor is a woman older than 75 in good health. V usage is TRBV29-1 and J usage is TRBJ1-1; D remains ambiguous. The CDR3 spells CSVYTMNTETFF. Here the CDR3 DNA reads TGCAGCGTTTATACGATGAACACTGAAACTTTCTTT. Drawing the rest from reference TRBV29-1 and TRBJ1-1, the complete variable domain is SAVISQKPSRDICQRGTSLTIQCQVDSQVTMMFWYRQQPGQSLTLIATANQGSEATYESGFVIDKFPISRPNLTFSTLTVSNMSPEDSSIYLCSVYTMNTETFFGQGTRLTVV.